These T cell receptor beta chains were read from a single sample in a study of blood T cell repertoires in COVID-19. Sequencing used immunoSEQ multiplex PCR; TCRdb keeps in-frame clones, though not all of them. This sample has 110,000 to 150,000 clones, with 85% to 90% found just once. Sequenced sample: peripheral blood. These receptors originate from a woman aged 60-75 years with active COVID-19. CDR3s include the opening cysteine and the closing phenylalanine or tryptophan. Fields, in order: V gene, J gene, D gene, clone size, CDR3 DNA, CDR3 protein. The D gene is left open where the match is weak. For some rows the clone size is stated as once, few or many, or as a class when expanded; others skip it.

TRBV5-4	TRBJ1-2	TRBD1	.	TGTGCCAGCAGCTTGGCCGGACAGGACTATGGCTACACCTTC	CASSLAGQDYGYTF
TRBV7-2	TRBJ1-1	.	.	TGTGCCAGCAGCAACCCCAGCAGGGGTTGGGCTTTCTTT	CASSNPSRGWAFF
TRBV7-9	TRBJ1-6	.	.	TGTGCCAGCAGCTTAGTCCAGGGGAGCTCCTATAATTCACCCCTCCACTTT	CASSLVQGSSYNSPLHF
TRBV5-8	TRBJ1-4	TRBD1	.	TGTGCCAGCAGCCCGGGACAGGGGGCCCTTGGTGAAAAACTGTTTTTT	CASSPGQGALGEKLFF
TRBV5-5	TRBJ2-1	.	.	TGTGCCAGCAGCTCCGATAGGCGGGGCTACAATGAGCAGTTCTTC	CASSSDRRGYNEQFF
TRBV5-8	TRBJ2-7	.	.	TGTGCCAGCATGGGGTACCAGGGGTCGACCTACGAGCAGTACTTC	CASMGYQGSTYEQYF
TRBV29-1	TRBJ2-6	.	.	TGCAGCGTTGGAACTCTCTCTGGGGCCAACGTCCTGACTTTC	CSVGTLSGANVLTF
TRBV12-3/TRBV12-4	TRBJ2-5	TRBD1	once	TGTGCCAGCACCGGACAGGGGATCAAGACCCAGTACTTC	CASTGQGIKTQYF
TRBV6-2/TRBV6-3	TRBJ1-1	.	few	TGTGCCAGCAGTTTCCAGGGGCACCTTGAAGCTTTCTTT	CASSFQGHLEAFF
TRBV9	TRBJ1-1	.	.	TGTGCCAGCAGCGTAGCGCAGGCGAACACTGAAGCTTTCTTT	CASSVAQANTEAFF
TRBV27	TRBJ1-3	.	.	TGTGCCAGCAGTTTATCTGGAGGCTCTGGAAACACCATATATTTT	CASSLSGGSGNTIYF
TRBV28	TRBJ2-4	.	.	TGTGCCAGCAGCCTACAGGGAAACATTCAGTACTTC	CASSLQGNIQYF
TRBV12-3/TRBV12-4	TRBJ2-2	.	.	TGTGCCAGCATCCCAAGGCCGGGCGGGGAGCTGTTTTTT	CASIPRPGGELFF
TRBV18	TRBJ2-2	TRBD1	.	TGTGCCAGCTCCCCAACAGGGGGTACCGGGGAGCTGTTTTTT	CASSPTGGTGELFF
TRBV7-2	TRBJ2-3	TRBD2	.	TGTGCCAGCAGCCGGACTAGCGGGCGGACAGATACGCAGTATTTT	CASSRTSGRTDTQYF
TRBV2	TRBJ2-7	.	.	TGTGCCAGCAGCCTGGGGGACAAATCCTACGAGCAGTACTTC	CASSLGDKSYEQYF
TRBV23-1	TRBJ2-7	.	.	TGCGCCAGCACCCCGGCAGGACTCTACGAGCAGTACTTC	CASTPAGLYEQYF
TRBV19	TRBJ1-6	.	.	TGTGCCAGTAAGGCCCGGACGGGGGAGTCACCCCTCCACTTT	CASKARTGESPLHF
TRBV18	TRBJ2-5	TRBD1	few	TGTGCCAGCTCACTACAGGGGGCATATGAGACCCAGTACTTC	CASSLQGAYETQYF
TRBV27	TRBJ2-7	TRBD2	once	TGTGCCAGCAGTTTGGGTAGCGGGAGATTCGAGCAGTACTTC	CASSLGSGRFEQYF
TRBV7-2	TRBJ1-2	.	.	TGTGCCAGCAGCTTAGGGGGGGGCTCACCCTATGGCTACACCTTC	CASSLGGGSPYGYTF
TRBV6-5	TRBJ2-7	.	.	TGTGCCAGCAGTTATCGACTCAACTTACCCTACGAGCAGTACTTC	CASSYRLNLPYEQYF
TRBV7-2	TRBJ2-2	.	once	TGTGCCAGCAGCTTTACGGGGGGCCCCGGGGAGCTGTTTTTT	CASSFTGGPGELFF
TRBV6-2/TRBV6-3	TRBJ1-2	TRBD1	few	TGTGCCAGCATCCCACGGGGCAGGGGGCGCTTTGGCTACACCTTC	CASIPRGRGRFGYTF
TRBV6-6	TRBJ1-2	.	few	TGTGCCAGCAGTCCCCGGACTTCTGACTATGGCTACACCTTC	CASSPRTSDYGYTF
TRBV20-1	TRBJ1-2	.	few	TGCAGTGCTACGACAGATGTGGGCTACACCTTC	CSATTDVGYTF
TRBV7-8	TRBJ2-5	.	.	TGTGCCAGCAGCTTAAGCGTGGAGACCCAGTACTTC	CASSLSVETQYF
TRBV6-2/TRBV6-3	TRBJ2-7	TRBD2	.	TGTGCCAGCAGCGTAGGGAGGGGCGAGCAGTACTTC	CASSVGRGEQYF
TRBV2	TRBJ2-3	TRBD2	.	TGTGCCAGCAGTGAAAGACTAGCGGGAGCAATTCCCACCACAGATACGCAGTATTTT	CASSERLAGAIPTTDTQYF
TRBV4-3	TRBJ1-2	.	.	TGCGCCAGCAGCCAAGGGAACAGCCTCTATGGCTACACCTTC	CASSQGNSLYGYTF
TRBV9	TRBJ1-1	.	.	TGTGCCAGCAGCCCACAGATGTACACTGAAGCTTTCTTT	CASSPQMYTEAFF
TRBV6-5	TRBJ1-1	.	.	TGTGCCAGCAGTTACTCTCAGGTCTTGAACACTGAAGCTTTCTTT	CASSYSQVLNTEAFF
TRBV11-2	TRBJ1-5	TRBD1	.	TGTGCCAGCAGTTCCGACAGGGACCAGCCCCAGCATTTT	CASSSDRDQPQHF
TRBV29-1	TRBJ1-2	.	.	TGCAGCGTTGAACCCGTTCGCGGAGGCTACACCTTC	CSVEPVRGGYTF
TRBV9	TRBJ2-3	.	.	TGTGCCAGCAGCACCGGGACTACCCAGGGGGATACGCAGTATTTT	CASSTGTTQGDTQYF
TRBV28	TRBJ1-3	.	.	TGTGCCAGCAGTTTAGCGGACGGGATCTCTGGAAACACCATATATTTT	CASSLADGISGNTIYF
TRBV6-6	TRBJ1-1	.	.	TGTGCCAGCAGAACAGGGACGCATCAAGCTTTCTTT	CASRTGTHQAFF
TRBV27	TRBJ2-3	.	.	TGTGCCAGCAGTCCACCAGCGGCGCCTGGTGATACGCAGTATTTT	CASSPPAAPGDTQYF
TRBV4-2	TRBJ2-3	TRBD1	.	TGTGCCAGCAGCCAAACCGGGACAGGGGCGCGCACAGATACGCAGTATTTT	CASSQTGTGARTDTQYF
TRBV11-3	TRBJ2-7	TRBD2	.	TGTGCCAGCAGCCAACGTGGGGAGGGGTACGAGCAGTACTTC	CASSQRGEGYEQYF